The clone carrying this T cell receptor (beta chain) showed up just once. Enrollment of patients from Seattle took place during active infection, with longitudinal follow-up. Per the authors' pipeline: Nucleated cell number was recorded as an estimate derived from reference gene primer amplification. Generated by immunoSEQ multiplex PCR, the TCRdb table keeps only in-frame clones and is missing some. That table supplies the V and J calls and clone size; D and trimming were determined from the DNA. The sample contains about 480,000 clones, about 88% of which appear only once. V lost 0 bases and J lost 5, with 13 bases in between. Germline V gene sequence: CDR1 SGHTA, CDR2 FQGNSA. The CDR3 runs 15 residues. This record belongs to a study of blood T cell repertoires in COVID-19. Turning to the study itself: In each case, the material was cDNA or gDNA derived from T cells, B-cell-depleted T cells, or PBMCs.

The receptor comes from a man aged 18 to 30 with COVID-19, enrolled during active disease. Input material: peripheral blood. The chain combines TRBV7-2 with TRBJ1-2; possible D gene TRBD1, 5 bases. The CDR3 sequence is CASSLADNLSYGYTF. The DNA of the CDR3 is TGTGCCAGCAGCTTAGCGGACAATCTTAGTTATGGCTACACCTTC. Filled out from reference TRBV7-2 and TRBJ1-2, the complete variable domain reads GAGVSQSPSNKVTEKGKDVELRCDPISGHTALYWYRQSLGQGLEFLIYFQGNSAPDKSGLPSDRFSAERTGGSVSTLTIQRTQQEDSAVYLCASSLADNLSYGYTFGSGTRLTVV.